This is a list of T cell receptor beta chains from one sample in a study of blood T cell repertoires in COVID-19. The protocol was immunoSEQ multiplex PCR, while the TCRdb copy is restricted to in-frame clones and leaves out a portion. The table shows roughly 200,000 clones, with around 89% occurring only once. Material: PBMCs or T cells enriched from blood (not recorded which). The receptors originated from a man aged 25-40 years who had recovered from COVID-19. Each CDR3 is given with its conserved first and last residue. The order of the fields is J gene, D gene, V gene, clone size, CDR3 protein, CDR3 DNA. A D gene is named only where the DNA matches it firmly. Clone sizes are given selectively: once, few, many, or a class where the clone is expanded.

TRBJ2-2,TRBD2,TRBV28,NA,CAALAGDTGELFF,TGTGCCGCTCTAGCGGGAGATACCGGGGAGCTGTTTTTT
TRBJ2-3,NA,TRBV4-1,NA,CASSPEILAGSTDTQYF,TGCGCCAGCAGCCCAGAGATTTTGGCGGGAAGCACAGATACGCAGTATTTT
TRBJ2-7,NA,TRBV6-5,NA,CASSPLQDGGNEQYF,TGTGCCAGCAGTCCCCTTCAAGATGGGGGCAACGAGCAGTACTTC
TRBJ2-5,TRBD2,TRBV3-1/TRBV3-2,NA,CASSQESSGSVAGGRFYF,TGTGCCAGCAGCCAAGAATCCTCGGGGTCGGTAGCGGGAGGGCGATTCTACTTC
TRBJ2-5,TRBD2,TRBV27,NA,CASSLIIAGGPETQYF,TGTGCCAGCAGCCTGATTATAGCGGGAGGGCCGGAGACCCAGTACTTC
TRBJ2-3,TRBD2,TRBV15,once,CATSRGGTTSGTQYF,TGTGCCACCAGCAGAGGAGGGACTACTAGCGGAACGCAGTATTTT
TRBJ2-3,TRBD2,TRBV4-2,once,CASSQDLLAGGTDTQYF,TGTGCCAGCAGCCAAGACCTTCTAGCGGGGGGGACAGATACGCAGTATTTT
TRBJ2-5,NA,TRBV6-1,once,CASSEALGALQETQYF,TGTGCCAGCAGTGAAGCGCTTGGGGCCCTCCAAGAGACCCAGTACTTC
TRBJ2-7,NA,TRBV5-1,NA,CASSLSGHEQYF,TGCGCCAGCAGCTTGTCAGGGCACGAGCAGTACTTC
TRBJ1-5,NA,TRBV15,NA,CATSLTAYSNQPQHF,TGTGCCACCAGCTTAACCGCCTATAGCAATCAGCCCCAGCATTTT
TRBJ2-3,NA,TRBV7-9,NA,CASSLSTDTQYF,TGTGCCAGCAGCCTTAGCACAGATACGCAGTATTTT
TRBJ2-1,TRBD2,TRBV19,NA,CASSMRGDTYNEQFF,TGTGCCAGTAGTATGCGGGGGGATACCTACAATGAGCAGTTCTTC
TRBJ2-2,TRBD1,TRBV29-1,NA,CSVTGQGVPGELFF,TGCAGCGTAACGGGACAGGGTGTCCCCGGGGAGCTGTTTTTT
TRBJ2-1,TRBD2,TRBV4-1,NA,CASSQDLDSGSINEQFF,TGCGCCAGCAGCCAAGATCTTGATAGCGGGAGTATCAATGAGCAGTTCTTC
TRBJ1-5,NA,TRBV27,NA,CASSLSSGVGSNQPQHF,TGTGCCAGCAGTTTATCGTCAGGGGTGGGGAGCAATCAGCCCCAGCATTTT
TRBJ2-2,TRBD1,TRBV9,NA,CASRETGDTGELFF,TGTGCCAGCAGAGAGACAGGGGACACCGGGGAGCTGTTTTTT
TRBJ2-2,TRBD2,TRBV2,NA,CASSYETSGTGTGELFF,TGTGCCAGCAGCTACGAGACTAGCGGGACAGGAACCGGGGAGCTGTTTTTT
TRBJ1-2,TRBD1,TRBV27,few,CASSTNRGRTPYGYTF,TGTGCCAGCAGTACAAACAGGGGCCGGACCCCGTATGGCTACACCTTC
TRBJ1-5,TRBD1,TRBV6-2/TRBV6-3,few,CASSYSTGGTGLYSNQPQHF,TGTGCCAGCAGTTACTCGACCGGTGGGACAGGACTTTATAGCAATCAGCCCCAGCATTTT
TRBJ2-7,NA,TRBV3-1/TRBV3-2,NA,CASSTGPQSSYEQYF,TGTGCCAGCAGTACAGGGCCTCAGAGCTCCTACGAGCAGTACTTC
TRBJ1-6,TRBD1,TRBV19,NA,CASKAPGQNNSPLHF,TGTGCCAGTAAGGCACCGGGACAGAATAATTCACCCCTCCACTTT
TRBJ2-2,TRBD2,TRBV28,NA,CASSTGLAGVTGELFF,TGTGCCAGCAGTACGGGACTAGCGGGAGTCACCGGGGAGCTGTTTTTT
TRBJ1-1,NA,TRBV4-3,NA,CASSQDRGTEAFF,TGCGCCAGCAGCCAAGATCGGGGCACTGAAGCTTTCTTT
TRBJ2-1,TRBD2,TRBV5-5,NA,CASSVAGTSGPGVNEQFF,TGTGCCAGCAGCGTGGCCGGGACTAGCGGCCCGGGGGTCAATGAGCAGTTCTTC
TRBJ2-2,TRBD2,TRBV7-9,NA,CASSLAGRETGELFF,TGTGCCAGCAGCTTAGCGGGGCGGGAGACCGGGGAGCTGTTTTTT
TRBJ1-1,NA,TRBV19,NA,CASSKTAGAEAFF,TGTGCCAGTAGTAAAACGGCGGGGGCTGAAGCTTTCTTT
TRBJ2-7,TRBD1,TRBV10-3,NA,CATKDRDHEQYF,TGTGCCACCAAAGACAGGGACCACGAGCAGTACTTC
TRBJ1-1,TRBD1,TRBV5-4,NA,CASSSPRQGADTEAFF,TGTGCCAGCAGCTCACCAAGACAGGGGGCGGATACTGAAGCTTTCTTT
TRBJ2-1,NA,TRBV12-3/TRBV12-4,many,CASSFPIVNEQFF,TGTGCCAGCAGTTTTCCAATAGTAAATGAGCAGTTCTTC
TRBJ2-5,TRBD2,TRBV28,NA,CASSSGRGQETQYF,TGTGCCAGCAGTTCCGGGAGGGGGCAAGAGACCCAGTACTTC
TRBJ2-7,TRBD2,TRBV5-4,NA,CASTITSGARYEQYF,TGTGCCAGCACCATTACTAGCGGGGCCCGGTACGAGCAGTACTTC
TRBJ2-7,TRBD1,TRBV4-3,NA,CASSRGTGVAYEQYF,TGCGCCAGCAGCCGAGGGACAGGGGTTGCCTACGAGCAGTACTTC
TRBJ1-6,NA,TRBV30,NA,CASRYSGGFAYNSPLHF,TGTGCCTCCCGGTATAGTGGGGGCTTTGCCTATAATTCACCCCTCCACTTT
TRBJ2-5,TRBD2,TRBV7-9,NA,CASSPANTGGETQYF,TGTGCCAGCAGCCCCGCCAACACCGGGGGGGAGACCCAGTACTTC
TRBJ2-2,NA,TRBV21-1,NA,CASSKGGSGWFTGELFF,TGTGCCAGCAGCAAAGGGGGTAGCGGGTGGTTCACCGGGGAGCTGTTTTTT
TRBJ1-2,NA,TRBV30,NA,CAWNGNGYTF,TGTGCCTGGAACGGGAATGGCTACACCTTC
TRBJ1-3,NA,TRBV11-2,NA,CASSLAPQLISGNTIYF,TGTGCCAGCAGCTTAGCCCCACAGCTCATCTCTGGAAACACCATATATTTT
TRBJ1-5,NA,TRBV21-1,NA,CASSRVRGDRGSQPQHF,TGTGCCAGCAGCCGAGTCCGGGGGGACAGGGGGTCTCAGCCCCAGCATTTT
TRBJ1-6,NA,TRBV13,NA,CASSPRPDSISPLHF,TGTGCCAGCAGCCCTAGGCCCGACAGCATTTCACCCCTCCACTTT
TRBJ2-4,NA,TRBV5-4,NA,CASSRKDERKNIQYF,TGTGCCAGCAGTCGGAAGGACGAGCGGAAAAACATTCAGTACTTC
TRBJ2-3,NA,TRBV13,once,CASSLTGTDTQYF,TGTGCCAGCAGCTTGACAGGCACAGATACGCAGTATTTT
TRBJ1-3,NA,TRBV9,NA,CASSVAWGHSGNTIYF,TGTGCCAGCAGCGTGGCGTGGGGGCACTCTGGAAACACCATATATTTT
TRBJ2-2,NA,TRBV5-4,NA,CASSFSRGGAQNTGELFF,TGTGCCAGCAGTTTCAGCAGAGGGGGGGCGCAGAACACCGGGGAGCTGTTTTTT
TRBJ2-7,TRBD1,TRBV9,NA,CASSVGQGSEQYF,TGTGCCAGCAGCGTAGGACAGGGTTCCGAGCAGTACTTC
TRBJ2-2,TRBD1,TRBV7-2,NA,CASSLTGPNTGELFF,TGTGCCAGCAGCCTGACAGGGCCAAACACCGGGGAGCTGTTTTTT
TRBJ1-6,NA,TRBV5-1,NA,CASSLDQDSPLHF,TGCGCCAGCAGCTTGGATCAGGATTCACCCCTCCACTTT
TRBJ1-2,NA,TRBV20-1,NA,CSASEASYGYTF,TGCAGTGCTAGTGAGGCAAGCTATGGCTACACCTTC
TRBJ2-3,TRBD1,TRBV7-9,NA,CASSPRTGGDTQYF,TGTGCCAGCAGCCCGCGGACAGGGGGGGATACGCAGTATTTT
TRBJ1-5,NA,TRBV7-8,NA,CASSPDRVNQPQHF,TGTGCCAGCAGCCCGGACAGAGTGAATCAGCCCCAGCATTTT
TRBJ2-5,TRBD2,TRBV27,NA,CASSYSGGAGETQYF,TGTGCCAGCAGTTATAGCGGGGGGGCCGGGGAGACCCAGTACTTC
TRBJ1-6,NA,TRBV30,NA,CAWSAGRSPLHF,TGTGCCTGGAGCGCAGGGAGGTCACCCCTCCACTTT
TRBJ2-7,TRBD2,TRBV27,many,CASSGWGLAGQNYEQYF,TGTGCCAGCAGTGGGTGGGGACTAGCGGGACAAAACTACGAGCAGTACTTC
TRBJ2-3,TRBD2,TRBV15,NA,CATSGRKTSGGTDTQYF,TGTGCCACCAGCGGCCGAAAGACTAGCGGGGGGACAGATACGCAGTATTTT
TRBJ2-1,TRBD2,TRBV6-5,NA,CASRRTSDEFF,TGTGCCAGCAGACGGACTAGCGACGAGTTCTTC
TRBJ2-1,TRBD1,TRBV7-2,NA,CASSHGQGYNNEQFF,TGTGCCAGCAGCCACGGACAGGGTTACAACAATGAGCAGTTCTTC
TRBJ2-1,NA,TRBV7-6,NA,CASSVNSGSTPSSYNEQFF,TGTGCCAGCAGCGTGAATAGCGGTTCGACCCCGAGCTCCTACAATGAGCAGTTCTTC